This is a list of T cell receptor beta chains from one sample in a study of shared clonotypes between healthy human individuals. The table came from immunoSEQ multiplex PCR; TCRdb's copy has only in-frame clones and leaves some out. This sample yields about 2.5 million clones, of which under 95% are seen a single time; 0.37% belongs to the top ten. The source material was naive CD4+ T cells from PBMCs. The source of these receptors is a man younger than 35 in good health. Some clones in this sample may be carry-over from other donors' samples. Both conserved end residues are part of each CDR3. A D gene is named only where the DNA matches it firmly. Size is stated for part of the rows, as once, few or many counts, or as a class when the clone is expanded.

V	J	D	size	DNA	CDR3
TRBV14	TRBJ2-5	TRBD2	-	TGTGCCAGCAGCCAAGTTTGGGCGGGAGAACAAGAGACCCAGTACTTC	CASSQVWAGEQETQYF
TRBV5-6	TRBJ1-2	TRBD1	-	TGTGCCAGCAGCTTGTTCAGGGACAGTTATGGCTACACCTTC	CASSLFRDSYGYTF
TRBV4-3	TRBJ2-7	-	-	TGCGCCAGCAGCCAAAAGGGGACTTCATACGAGCAGTACTTC	CASSQKGTSYEQYF
TRBV2	TRBJ2-3	TRBD2	-	TGTGCCAGCAGTGAATTGGCTAGCGGGATGGATACGCAGTATTTT	CASSELASGMDTQYF
TRBV28	TRBJ2-3	-	-	TGTGCCAGCACCTCCAACAGGGCTCATACGCAGTATTTT	CASTSNRAHTQYF
TRBV19	TRBJ2-5	-	-	TGTGCCAGTAGTCCAAGGACGGCAAGAAGGGAGACCCAGTACTTC	CASSPRTARRETQYF
TRBV19	TRBJ1-1	-	-	TGTGCCAGTAGTACCCCGGGAGGGGTGGCTTTCTTT	CASSTPGGVAFF
TRBV28	TRBJ2-7	TRBD1	few	TGTGCCACCTCAGGGGGCCTCGGGTACGAGCAGTACTTC	CATSGGLGYEQYF
TRBV11-2	TRBJ1-1	-	-	TGTGCCAGCAGCTTAGTGCGAGAGAACACTGAAGCTTTCTTT	CASSLVRENTEAFF
TRBV6-5	TRBJ2-1	-	-	TGTGCCAGCAGTTCCCAAGACGCGAGCTCCTACAATGAGCAGTTCTTC	CASSSQDASSYNEQFF
TRBV5-1	TRBJ2-6	-	-	TGCGCCAGCAGCTTATTCCAGAACTCTGGGGCCAACGTCCTGACTTTC	CASSLFQNSGANVLTF
TRBV11-2	TRBJ2-7	-	-	TGTGCCAGCACCCTCTCCCGGGACACCCCCTACGAGCAGTACTTC	CASTLSRDTPYEQYF
TRBV29-1	TRBJ1-4	-	-	TGCAGCGTTGGGGTTACAGGGAGGGGAGAAAAACTGTTTTTT	CSVGVTGRGEKLFF
TRBV5-1	TRBJ2-3	-	-	TGCGCCAGCAGCTTCCCTTTGAGGGCAGATACGCAGTATTTT	CASSFPLRADTQYF
TRBV9	TRBJ2-3	-	-	TGTGCCAGCAGCGCAACCTCGACCGGCGGCACAGATACGCAGTATTTT	CASSATSTGGTDTQYF
TRBV11-1	TRBJ2-7	-	-	TGTGCCAGCAGCTACGAGGCTATCTCCTACGAGCAGTACTTC	CASSYEAISYEQYF
TRBV6-1	TRBJ1-4	TRBD1	-	TGTGCCAGCAGTCCGGACAGGGTTGGGATAGAGCTGTTTTTT	CASSPDRVGIELFF
TRBV19	TRBJ2-5	-	-	TGTGCCAGTAGTATCAAAAGGGGGAATATACAAGAGACCCAGTACTTC	CASSIKRGNIQETQYF
TRBV6-4	TRBJ2-2	TRBD1	-	TGTGCCAGCAGGGACAGGGTGGACACCGGGGAGCTGTTTTTT	CASRDRVDTGELFF
TRBV27	TRBJ2-2	-	-	TGTGCCAGCAGTTCCTACCCTCTCAGTCCCGGGGAGCTGTTTTTT	CASSSYPLSPGELFF
TRBV5-1	TRBJ2-1	TRBD2	-	TGCGCCAGCAGCTTGGAGCTAGCGGGAGTCTCGGATGAGCAGTTCTTC	CASSLELAGVSDEQFF
TRBV5-1	TRBJ2-7	-	-	TGCGCCAGCAGCCCCCCAAGGGGCTACGAGCAGTACTTC	CASSPPRGYEQYF
TRBV9	TRBJ1-4	TRBD1	-	TGTGCCAGCAGCGCCACAGGGGGCGCGGGTGAAAAACTGTTTTTT	CASSATGGAGEKLFF
TRBV5-1	TRBJ1-1	-	once	TGCGCCAGCAGCTTGGGGCCCATTCTCGAATCTTTCTTT	CASSLGPILESFF
TRBV6-5	TRBJ2-3	TRBD2	-	TGTGCCAGCAGTTACTCGTCTAGCGGGACCCCAGATACGCAGTATTTT	CASSYSSSGTPDTQYF
TRBV9	TRBJ2-1	TRBD2	-	TGTGCCAGCAGCCTGGGACTAGCGGGAGCAAGCTCCTACAATGAGCAGTTCTTC	CASSLGLAGASSYNEQFF
TRBV30	TRBJ2-2	-	-	TGTGCCTGGAGTCCGTCGGCCGGGGAGCTGTTTTTT	CAWSPSAGELFF
TRBV4-1	TRBJ1-2	TRBD1	-	TGCGCCAGCAGCCAAGCAACAGGGGGCTATGGCTACACCTTC	CASSQATGGYGYTF
TRBV5-1	TRBJ2-5	-	-	TGCGCCAGCAGCTTGGTTACAGGGGAGGAAGAGACCCAGTACTTC	CASSLVTGEEETQYF
TRBV7-3	TRBJ2-5	-	-	TGTGCCAGCAGCAGATCGGGAGTAGAAAAAGAGACCCAGTACTTC	CASSRSGVEKETQYF
TRBV6-5	TRBJ1-1	-	-	TGTGCCAGCAGTTTCGAGGGGAACACTGAAGCTTTCTTT	CASSFEGNTEAFF
TRBV15	TRBJ2-7	TRBD2	-	TGTGCCACCAGCAGAGATCTCCCGGGTCTAGCGGGTACCCACGAGCAGTACTTC	CATSRDLPGLAGTHEQYF
TRBV6-5	TRBJ1-1	-	-	TGTGCCAGCAGTTACCGACGGTCGTTCACTGAAGCTTTCTTT	CASSYRRSFTEAFF
TRBV6-5	TRBJ2-7	-	-	TGTGCCAGCAGTTACGCTAGCCTTAGCTCCTACGAGCAGTACTTC	CASSYASLSSYEQYF
TRBV2	TRBJ2-2	TRBD1	-	TGTGCCAGCACGACCGGGACAGGGGCTTCTGATGGGGAGCTGTTTTTT	CASTTGTGASDGELFF
TRBV9	TRBJ2-5	-	-	TGTGCCAGCAGCGTAGCTTCTAGCGGGACAGGGGAGACCCAGTACTTC	CASSVASSGTGETQYF
TRBV11-2	TRBJ2-1	-	-	TGTGCCAGCAGCTCAGATTTAGGCGGGTACAATGAGCAGTTCTTC	CASSSDLGGYNEQFF
TRBV7-3	TRBJ2-1	-	-	TGTGCCAGCAGCTTATTTGCTAGCGCCGATTCCTACAATGAGCAGTTCTTC	CASSLFASADSYNEQFF
TRBV27	TRBJ1-1	-	-	TGTGCCAGCAGGAAGGAAGGAGGGTGGGCCACTGAAGCTTTCTTT	CASRKEGGWATEAFF
TRBV7-9	TRBJ2-3	-	-	TGTGCCAGCAGCTTTCTCGGGGAGGCGGCAGATACGCAGTATTTT	CASSFLGEAADTQYF
TRBV19	TRBJ2-7	-	-	TGTGCCAGTACCGGGCCGAGCTACGAGCAGTACTTC	CASTGPSYEQYF
TRBV28	TRBJ2-1	-	-	TGTGCCAGACGCTTCTTTTCCTCCTACAATGAGCAGTTCTTC	CARRFFSSYNEQFF
TRBV18	TRBJ2-2	-	-	TGTGCCAGCTCACCCGGCCAGCGTCCGCTCGGGGAGCTGTTTTTT	CASSPGQRPLGELFF
TRBV10-3	TRBJ1-4	-	few	TGTGCCATCAGTGAAAGAGGGTCGTTTGAAAAACTGTTTTTT	CAISERGSFEKLFF